This T cell receptor beta chain was retrieved from a study of metastatic and nonmetastatic thyroid tumors. Study-wide findings and caveats: When malignant thyroid tumors were compared with benign nodules, TCR beta diversity was reportedly significantly higher in the malignant tumors. This held in both blood and tumor samples.

Ahead of thyroid surgery, no patient had received treatment of any kind. This clone occurred a few times. What it binds is unknown. A read error may explain this, as a much larger clone is one base away. With MiXCR, TCRdb reprocessed the PCR reads. This table holds a few thousand clones, 25% to 30% found once. The germline gives CDR1 SQVTM, CDR2 ANQGSEA. This CDR3 comprises 9 residues. The TCR sequence derives from a female donor with papillary thyroid cancer or a benign thyroid nodule (not recorded which). Some clones in this sample may be carry-over from other donors' samples. Specimen: adjacent normal tissue. The V call is TRBV29-1, the J call TRBJ2-3; D is ambiguous. Here the CDR3 reads CSVGDMQYF. The CDR3, as DNA: TGCAGCGTTGGAGATATGCAGTATTTT.